The 4 T cell receptor beta chains given below trace back to one sample, sequenced in a study of response to subunit inactivated influenza vaccine. TCRdb re-analysed the RT-PCR reads in MiXCR, keeping a single row per CDR3 protein. The sample lists roughly 700,000 distinct CDR3 sequences, 15% to 18% seen once, with 11% in the top ten. Here the sequenced sample was PBMCs from blood, taken 11 to 12 days after vaccination. The receptors here all came from a man between 50 and 59 years old who received an inactivated influenza vaccine.

This clonotype was seen a handful of times. This rearrangement joins TRBV5-1 to TRBJ2-7; 7 positions agree with TRBD2. J lost 7 bases, V lost 7 bases, and 8 bases had no gene match. From germline, CDR1 is SGHRS and CDR2 YFSETQ. This CDR3 comprises 12 residues. CDR3 nucleotide sequence: TGCGCCAGCGGCACGGGAGGCGGTGAGCAGTACTTC. Translation: CASGTGGGEQYF.

In its sample, this clonotype was seen many times. The chain uses TRBV5-1 and TRBJ2-4; D possibly matches TRBD1 or TRBD2 (5 bases each). This CDR3 has 14 residues. With 3 bases removed from V and 5 bases from J, the gap between germline ends came to 12 bases. The germline V gene has CDR1 SGHRS and CDR2 YFSETQ. CDR3 in amino acids: CASSSGTVQNIQYF. In DNA, the CDR3 is TGCGCCAGCAGCTCCGGGACGGTGCAAAACATTCAGTACTTC.

As DNA, the CDR3 is TGTGCCACCAGTGACCGGGACCCCACCCTGGGGGAGACCCAGTACTTC. Its protein product is CATSDRDPTLGETQYF. The V call is TRBV24-1, the J call TRBJ2-5, with D perhaps TRBD1 or TRBD2 (5 bases each). Germline CDR1 reads KGHDR; CDR2 reads SFDVKD. This CDR3 has 16 amino acids. The V end was cut by 4 bases, the J end by 5 bases, with 19 bases between.

The sample holds a few counts of this clonotype. V is TRBV27 and J is TRBJ2-1; TRBD1 agrees at 7 bases. The V segment lost 4 bases and the J segment 4 bases; nucleotides outside the gene matches: 7. CDR3 length: 15 residues. Looked up from germline, CDR1 is MNHEY and CDR2 is SMNVEV (reference sequence). The CDR3 protein is CASSSPGQPYNEQFF. Written as DNA, the CDR3 is TGTGCCAGCAGTTCCCCGGGACAGCCTTACAATGAGCAGTTCTTC.